This T cell receptor (beta chain) was recorded in a study of OX40 agonist ivuxolimab in advanced cancers. As for the study in general: Ivuxolimab, an agonistic anti-OX40 (CD134) antibody, was given to patients. Partial response was recorded in three patients: one hepatocellular carcinoma and two cutaneous melanoma cases.

This clone was observed a few times. Its antigen remains unidentified. Using immunoSEQ multiplex PCR, the repertoire was profiled, and TCRdb retains in-frame clones only, with some absent. The sample has roughly 90,000 clones; roughly 89% are singletons. Overall study findings and caveats: There was clonal expansion of CD4+ and CD8+ blood T cells by week 6 at 0.1 to 3.0 mg/kg.

The length of the CDR3 is 10 residues. The V gene lost 6 bases and the J gene lost 3 bases, with 3 bases spanning the gap. Germline values: CDR1 DFQATT, CDR2 SNEGSKA (reference sequence). V is TRBV20-1 and J is TRBJ2-4; D unclear. This specimen consisted of CD4+ or CD8+ T cells sorted from blood, obtained in a trial of the OX40 agonist ivuxolimab. This receptor was taken from an adult with an advanced solid tumor such as melanoma, head and neck, liver or kidney cancer. CDR3 residues: CSARKNIQYF. CDR3 nucleotides: TGCAGTGCACGCAAAAACATTCAGTACTTC.